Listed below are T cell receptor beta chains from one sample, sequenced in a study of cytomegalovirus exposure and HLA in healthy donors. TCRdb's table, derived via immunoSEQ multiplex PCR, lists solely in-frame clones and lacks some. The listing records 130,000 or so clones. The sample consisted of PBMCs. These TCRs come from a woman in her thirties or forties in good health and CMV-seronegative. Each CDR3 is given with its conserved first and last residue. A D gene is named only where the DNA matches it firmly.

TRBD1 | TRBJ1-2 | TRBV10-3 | CAITPGQDYGYTF | TGTGCCATCACTCCGGGACAGGACTATGGCTACACCTTC
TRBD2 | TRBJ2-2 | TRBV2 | CASSDRGTTGGEPFF | TGTGCCAGCAGTGACCGCGGGACTACCGGCGGGGAGCCGTTTTTT
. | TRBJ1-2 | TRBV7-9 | CASSLSNYGYTF | TGTGCCAGCAGCCTATCGAACTATGGCTACACCTTC
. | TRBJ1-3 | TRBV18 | CASSPQTVSGNTIYF | TGTGCCAGCTCACCCCAGACAGTCTCTGGAAACACCATATATTTT
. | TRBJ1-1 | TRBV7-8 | CASSPREGLNAFF | TGTGCCAGCAGCCCCCGTGAGGGTTTGAATGCTTTCTTT
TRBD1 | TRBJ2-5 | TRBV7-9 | CASSLGQGAGETQYF | TGTGCCAGCAGCCTAGGACAGGGGGCAGGAGAGACCCAGTACTTC
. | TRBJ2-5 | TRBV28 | CASSQTGETQYF | TGTGCCAGCAGTCAAACCGGGGAGACCCAGTACTTC
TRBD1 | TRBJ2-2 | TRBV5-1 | CASSLGQVLTGELFF | TGCGCCAGCTCGCTAGGACAGGTTCTAACCGGGGAGCTGTTTTTT
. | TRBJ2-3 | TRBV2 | CASSEPILTASTDTQYF | TGTGCCAGCAGTGAACCCATACTTACCGCTAGCACAGATACGCAGTATTTT
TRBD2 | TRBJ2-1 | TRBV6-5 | CASSFGGYSYNEQFF | TGTGCCAGCAGCTTCGGGGGGTACTCCTACAATGAGCAGTTCTTC
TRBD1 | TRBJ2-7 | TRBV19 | CATSTGTGFPYEQYF | TGTGCCACCTCGACCGGGACAGGGTTTCCCTACGAGCAGTACTTC
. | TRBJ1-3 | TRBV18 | CASSPSQAGNTIYF | TGTGCCAGCTCACCATCACAGGCTGGAAACACCATATATTTT
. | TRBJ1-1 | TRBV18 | CASSPDDRQGRTEAFF | TGTGCCAGCTCACCAGATGATAGGCAGGGGAGAACTGAAGCTTTCTTT
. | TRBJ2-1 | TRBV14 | CASSQAYEQFF | TGTGCCAGCAGCCAAGCGTATGAGCAGTTCTTC
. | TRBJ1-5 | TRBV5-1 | CASSLGGINQPQHF | TGCGCCAGCAGCTTAGGAGGGATCAATCAGCCCCAGCATTTT
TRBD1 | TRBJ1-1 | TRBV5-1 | CASSTFDRGGTEAFF | TGCGCCAGCAGCACCTTTGACAGGGGAGGTACTGAAGCTTTCTTT
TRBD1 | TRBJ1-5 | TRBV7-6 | CASSLAPGTGGGQPQHF | TGTGCCAGCAGCTTAGCTCCAGGGACAGGGGGCGGGCAGCCCCAGCATTTT
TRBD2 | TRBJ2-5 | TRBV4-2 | CASSPLSAGEQETQYF | TGTGCCAGCAGCCCCCTGTCAGCGGGGGAACAAGAGACCCAGTACTTC
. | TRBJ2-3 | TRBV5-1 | CASRSGDLSGDTQYF | TGCGCCAGTAGGTCAGGGGACCTGTCTGGAGATACGCAGTATTTT
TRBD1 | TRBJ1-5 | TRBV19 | CASSIADRGKGNQPQHF | TGTGCCAGTAGTATAGCCGACAGGGGGAAAGGAAATCAGCCCCAGCATTTT
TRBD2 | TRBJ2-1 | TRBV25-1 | CASSSRTSGGNEQFF | TGTGCCAGCAGTTCTAGGACTAGCGGGGGCAATGAGCAGTTCTTC
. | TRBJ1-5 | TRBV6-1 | CASSVHWSQPQHF | TGTGCCAGCAGTGTCCATTGGAGTCAGCCCCAGCATTTT
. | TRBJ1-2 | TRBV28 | CASTNRAGNYGYTF | TGTGCCAGCACCAACAGAGCGGGTAACTATGGCTACACCTTC
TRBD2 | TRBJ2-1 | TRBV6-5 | CASSPREDNEQFF | TGTGCCAGCAGCCCCCGGGAGGACAATGAGCAGTTCTTC
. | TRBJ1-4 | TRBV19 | CASSPGLREKLFF | TGTGCCAGTTCTCCGGGACTAAGGGAAAAACTGTTTTTT
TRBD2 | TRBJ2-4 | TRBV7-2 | CASSLHGGANIQYF | TGTGCCAGCAGCTTACACGGGGGGGCGAACATTCAGTACTTC
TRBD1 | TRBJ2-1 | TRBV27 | CASRRTGNNEQFF | TGTGCCAGCAGAAGGACAGGGAACAATGAGCAGTTCTTC
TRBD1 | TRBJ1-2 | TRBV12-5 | CASGLAPGTGVLSDGYTF | TGTGCTAGTGGTTTGGCCCCCGGGACAGGAGTCCTCTCGGATGGCTACACCTTC